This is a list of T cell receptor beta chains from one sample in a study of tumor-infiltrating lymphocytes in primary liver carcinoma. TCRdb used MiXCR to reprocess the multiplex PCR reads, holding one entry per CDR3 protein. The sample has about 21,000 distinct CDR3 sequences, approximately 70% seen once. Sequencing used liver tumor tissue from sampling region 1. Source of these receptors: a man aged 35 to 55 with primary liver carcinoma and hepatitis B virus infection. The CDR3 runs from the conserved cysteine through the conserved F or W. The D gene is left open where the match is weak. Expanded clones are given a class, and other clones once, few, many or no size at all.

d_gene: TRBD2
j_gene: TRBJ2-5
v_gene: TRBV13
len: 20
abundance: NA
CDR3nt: TGTGCCAGCAGCTCCCCTCCCGGGACTAGCGTAGAGGTTGTGGACGGGACCAAGTACTTC
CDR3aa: CASSSPPGTSVEVVDGTKYF

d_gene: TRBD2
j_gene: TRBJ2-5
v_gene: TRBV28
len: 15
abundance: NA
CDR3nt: TGTGCCGGCAGTTCGGGGACTAGCGTTCGAGAGACCCAGTACTTC
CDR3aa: CAGSSGTSVRETQYF

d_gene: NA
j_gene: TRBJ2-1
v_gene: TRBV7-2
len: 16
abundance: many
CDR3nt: TGTGCCAGCAGCTCCGGGTCGGGTTGGTCCTACAATGAGCAGTTCTTC
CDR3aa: CASSSGSGWSYNEQFF

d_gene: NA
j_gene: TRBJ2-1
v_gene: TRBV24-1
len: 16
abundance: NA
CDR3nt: TGTGCCACCGGTGACGGAACGACATTATCCTACAATGAGCAGTTCTTC
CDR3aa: CATGDGTTLSYNEQFF

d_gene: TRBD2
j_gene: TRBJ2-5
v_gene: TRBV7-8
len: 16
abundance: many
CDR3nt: TGTGCCAGCAGCTTAGAAATAGCGGGAGCCCAAGAGACCCAGTACTTC
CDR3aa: CASSLEIAGAQETQYF

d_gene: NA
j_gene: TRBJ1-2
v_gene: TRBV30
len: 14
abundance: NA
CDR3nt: TGTGTCTGGAGTGGCCGTTCGGAATACTATGGCTACACCTTC
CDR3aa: CVWSGRSEYYGYTF

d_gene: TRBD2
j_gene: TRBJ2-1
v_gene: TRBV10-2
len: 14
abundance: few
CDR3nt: TGCGCCGGCAGTGAGACTAGCTCCTTCAATGAGCAGTTCTTC
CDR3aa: CAGSETSSFNEQFF

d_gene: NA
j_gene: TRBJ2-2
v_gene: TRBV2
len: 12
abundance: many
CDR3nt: TGTGCCAGCGCCGGAATAGCCGGGGAGCTGTTTTTT
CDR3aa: CASAGIAGELFF

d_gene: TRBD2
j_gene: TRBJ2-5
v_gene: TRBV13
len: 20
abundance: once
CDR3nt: TGTGCCAGCAGCTCACCTCCCGGGACTATCGTAGAGGTTGTGGAAGAGACCCAGTACTTC
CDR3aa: CASSSPPGTIVEVVEETQYF

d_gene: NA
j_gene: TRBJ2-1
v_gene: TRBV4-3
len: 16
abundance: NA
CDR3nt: TGCGCCAGCAGCCAGGTACTAGCCTCTATCTACAATGAGCAGTCCTTC
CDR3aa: CASSQVLASIYNEQSF

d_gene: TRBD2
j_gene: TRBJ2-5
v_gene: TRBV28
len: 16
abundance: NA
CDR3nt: TGTGCAAGCAGTCTAGTCCCTAGCGGAAACCAAGAGACCCAGCACTTC
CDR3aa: CASSLVPSGNQETQHF

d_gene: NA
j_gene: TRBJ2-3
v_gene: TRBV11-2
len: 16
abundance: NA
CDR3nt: TGTGCTAACAGCCGACAATCCTTCAACCCCACAGATACGCAGTATTTT
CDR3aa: CANSRQSFNPTDTQYF

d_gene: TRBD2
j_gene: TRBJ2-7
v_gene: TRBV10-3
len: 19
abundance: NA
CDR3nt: TGTACCATCATCAAACGATCGGGACTAGCGGGAGGGATCTCCTACGAGCAGTACTTC
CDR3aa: CTIIKRSGLAGGISYEQYF

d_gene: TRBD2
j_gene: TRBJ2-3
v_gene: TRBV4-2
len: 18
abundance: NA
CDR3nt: TGTGCCATCAGCCAAGTGGCGCTTCTAGCGGGAGCAACTGATACGCAGTATTTT
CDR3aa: CAISQVALLAGATDTQYF

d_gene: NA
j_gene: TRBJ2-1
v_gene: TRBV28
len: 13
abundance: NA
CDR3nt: TGTACCAGCAGTTGGGGCACTAGCAGTGAGCAGTTCTTC
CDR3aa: CTSSWGTSSEQFF

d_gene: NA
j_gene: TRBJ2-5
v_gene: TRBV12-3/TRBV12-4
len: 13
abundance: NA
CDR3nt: TGTGCCAGCAGTTTAACGGATGGGGGCACCCAGTACTTC
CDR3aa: CASSLTDGGTQYF

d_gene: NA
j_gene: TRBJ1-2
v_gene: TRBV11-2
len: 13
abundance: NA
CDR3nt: TGTGCCAGCAGCTTAGGAGCTGACTATGCCTACATCTTC
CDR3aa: CASSLGADYAYIF

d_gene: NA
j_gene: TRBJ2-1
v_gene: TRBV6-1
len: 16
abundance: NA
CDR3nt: TGTGCCAGCAGTTTGAACCCCGGGTCCTCCTACAGTGAGCACTTCTTC
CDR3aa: CASSLNPGSSYSEHFF

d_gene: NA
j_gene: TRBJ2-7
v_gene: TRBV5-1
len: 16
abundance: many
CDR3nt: TGCGCCAGCAGCTTGGCCCCCGGGACGGGGACTCACGAGCAGTACTTC
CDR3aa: CASSLAPGTGTHEQYF

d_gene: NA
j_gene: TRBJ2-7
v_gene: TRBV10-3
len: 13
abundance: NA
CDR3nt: TGTGCCATCAGTCAGGACAGTACCTACGAGCAGTACTTC
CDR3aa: CAISQDSTYEQYF

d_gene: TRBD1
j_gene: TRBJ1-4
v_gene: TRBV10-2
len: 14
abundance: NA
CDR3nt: TGCACCAGCAGTGAAACGACAGGGGATGAAAAACTGTATTTT
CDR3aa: CTSSETTGDEKLYF

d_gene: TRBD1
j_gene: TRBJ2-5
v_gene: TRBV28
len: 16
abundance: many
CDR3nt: TGTGCCAGCAGTCACCAACAGGGGGCGGTGGGAGAGACCCAGTACTTC
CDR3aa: CASSHQQGAVGETQYF

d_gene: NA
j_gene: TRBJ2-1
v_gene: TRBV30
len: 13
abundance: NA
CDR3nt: TGTGGCTGGAGTCGGGCTAGCAGGGGTGAGCAGTTTTTC
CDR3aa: CGWSRASRGEQFF

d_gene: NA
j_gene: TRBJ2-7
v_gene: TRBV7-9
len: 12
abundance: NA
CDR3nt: TGTGCCAGCAACTTAGTAGGGATGGAGCAGCATTTC
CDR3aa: CASNLVGMEQHF

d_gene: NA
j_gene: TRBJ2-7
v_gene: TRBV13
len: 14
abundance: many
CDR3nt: TGTGCCAGCAGCTTATCGCTATCAGCTGGCGAGCAGTACTTC
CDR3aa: CASSLSLSAGEQYF

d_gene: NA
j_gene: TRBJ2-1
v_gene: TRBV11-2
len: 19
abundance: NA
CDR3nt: TGTGCCAGCAGCTTAGATGGGCGATTCACCAGGACCCTTTACAATAAGCAGTTCTTC
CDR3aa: CASSLDGRFTRTLYNKQFF

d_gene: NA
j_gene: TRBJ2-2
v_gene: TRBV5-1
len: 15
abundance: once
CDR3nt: TGTGCCAGCAGCTTGGCCAGGGGCTATACCGGGAAGCTGTTTTTT
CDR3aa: CASSLARGYTGKLFF

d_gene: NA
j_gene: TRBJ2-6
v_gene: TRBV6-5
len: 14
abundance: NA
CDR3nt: TGTGCCAGCAGCCAAGACTCTGGGGTCAATGTCCTGGCTTTC
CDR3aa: CASSQDSGVNVLAF

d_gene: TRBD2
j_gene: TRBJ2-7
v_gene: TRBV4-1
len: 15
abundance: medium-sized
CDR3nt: TGCGCCAGCACGCCGGGGACTAGCGGGGCCTACGAGCAGTACTTC
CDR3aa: CASTPGTSGAYEQYF

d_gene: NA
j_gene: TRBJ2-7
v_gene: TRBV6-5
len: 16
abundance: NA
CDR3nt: TGTACCAGCAGGCCCGGACAAGCAGCATCCTTTTACGAGCAGTGCTTC
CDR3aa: CTSRPGQAASFYEQCF

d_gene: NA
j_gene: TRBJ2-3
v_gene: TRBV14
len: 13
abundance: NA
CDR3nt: TGTACCAGCAGCCAAGATGTGGCAGATACGCAGTATTTC
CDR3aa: CTSSQDVADTQYF

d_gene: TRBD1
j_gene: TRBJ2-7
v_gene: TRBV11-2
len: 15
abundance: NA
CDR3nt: TGTGCCAGCAACTTAGCTTCGGGACAGAGGGCGGTGCAGTACTTC
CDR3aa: CASNLASGQRAVQYF

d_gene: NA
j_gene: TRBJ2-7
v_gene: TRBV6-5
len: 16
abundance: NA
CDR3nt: TGTGCCAGCAGGCCCGTGCAGGCAGCATCCTTTTACGAGCAGTATTTC
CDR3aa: CASRPVQAASFYEQYF

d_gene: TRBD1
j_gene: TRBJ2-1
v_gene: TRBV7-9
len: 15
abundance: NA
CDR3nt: TGTGCCAGCAGCATGTATAGGGGGCAGAGGAATAAGCAGTTCTTC
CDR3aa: CASSMYRGQRNKQFF

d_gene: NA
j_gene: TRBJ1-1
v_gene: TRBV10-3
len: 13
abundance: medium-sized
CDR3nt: TGTGCCATCAAGGCAGGGGAGAACACTGAAGCTTTCTTT
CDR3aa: CAIKAGENTEAFF

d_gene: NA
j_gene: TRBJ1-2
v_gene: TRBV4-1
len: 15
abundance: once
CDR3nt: TGCGCCTGCAGTTATGGTCAGAGGGATCTTGTAGGCTACACCTTC
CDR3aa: CACSYGQRDLVGYTF

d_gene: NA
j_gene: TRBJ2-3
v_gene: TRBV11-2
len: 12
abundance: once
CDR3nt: TGTGCCGGTAGCGCCAGTATGGATACGCAGTATTTT
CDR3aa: CAGSASMDTQYF

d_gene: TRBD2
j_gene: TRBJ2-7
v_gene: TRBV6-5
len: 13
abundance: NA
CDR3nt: TGTGCTAGCAGTTACTCGGGGGGTAATGAGCAGTACTTC
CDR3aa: CASSYSGGNEQYF

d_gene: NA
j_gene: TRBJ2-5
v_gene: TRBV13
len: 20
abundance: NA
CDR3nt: TGTGCCAGCAGCTCCCCTCCCTGGATTAGCGTAGAGGCTGTGGAAGAGACCCAGTACTTC
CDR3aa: CASSSPPWISVEAVEETQYF

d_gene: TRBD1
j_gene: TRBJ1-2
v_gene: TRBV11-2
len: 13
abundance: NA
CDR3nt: TGTGTCAGCACTCAGGGGGGGGGTGGAGGTTACACCTTC
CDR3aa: CVSTQGGGGGYTF

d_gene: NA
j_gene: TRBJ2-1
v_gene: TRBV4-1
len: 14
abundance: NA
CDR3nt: TGCGCCAGCAGCCCTGGCCCATGGGCAGAGGAGCAGTTCTTC
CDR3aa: CASSPGPWAEEQFF

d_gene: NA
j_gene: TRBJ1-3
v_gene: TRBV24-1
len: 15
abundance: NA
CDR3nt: TGTGCCATCAGTGAATCGGTGACAAAGGGAAGCACCATATATTTT
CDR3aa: CAISESVTKGSTIYF

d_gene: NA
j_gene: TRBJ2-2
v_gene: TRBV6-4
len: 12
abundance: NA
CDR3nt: TGTGCCAGCCGCAGTTACACCGGGAAGTTGTTTTTT
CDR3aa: CASRSYTGKLFF

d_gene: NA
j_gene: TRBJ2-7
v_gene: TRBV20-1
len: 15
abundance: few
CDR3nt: TGCAGTGCTAGAGATCTTGGACGGGTATTCTACGAGCAGTACTTC
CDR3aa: CSARDLGRVFYEQYF

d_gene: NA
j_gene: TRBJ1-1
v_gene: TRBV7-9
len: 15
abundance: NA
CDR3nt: TGTGCCAGTATCGCGTGGGTTTGGTGGGTCACTGAAGCTCTCTTT
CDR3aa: CASIAWVWWVTEALF

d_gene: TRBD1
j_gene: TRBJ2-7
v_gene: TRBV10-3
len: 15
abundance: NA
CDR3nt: TGTGCCACCGCACCTAACAGGGGGCCATCCTACGGGCAGTACTTC
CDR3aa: CATAPNRGPSYGQYF

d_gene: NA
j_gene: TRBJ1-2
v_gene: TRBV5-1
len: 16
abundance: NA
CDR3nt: TGCGCCAGCAGCTCGGCTCTAGGCAGCTACGAACGTGGCTACACCTTC
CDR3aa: CASSSALGSYERGYTF

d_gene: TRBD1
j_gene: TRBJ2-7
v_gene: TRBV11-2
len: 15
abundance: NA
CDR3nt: TGTGTCAGTAGCCAAGGGACAGGGAGAACCTACGAGCAGTACTTT
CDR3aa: CVSSQGTGRTYEQYF

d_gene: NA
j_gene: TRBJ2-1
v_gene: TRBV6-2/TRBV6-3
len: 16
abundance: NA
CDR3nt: TGTGCCAGCACAAGACTAGAGGGGGCCAACTACAGTGAGCAGTTCTTC
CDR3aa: CASTRLEGANYSEQFF

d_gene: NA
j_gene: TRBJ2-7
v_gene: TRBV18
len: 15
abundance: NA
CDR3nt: TGTGCCAGCACACCACGCTCAGGGGCCACCTACGAGCAGTACTTC
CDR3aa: CASTPRSGATYEQYF

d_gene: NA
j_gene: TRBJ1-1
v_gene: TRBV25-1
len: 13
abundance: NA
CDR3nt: TGTACCAGCAGAGGACACATGAACACTGAAGCTTTCTTT
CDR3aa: CTSRGHMNTEAFF

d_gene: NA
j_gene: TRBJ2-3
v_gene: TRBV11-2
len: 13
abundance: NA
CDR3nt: TGTGCTAGCAACTTGATTAGCACAGGTTCGCAGTATTTT
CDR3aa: CASNLISTGSQYF

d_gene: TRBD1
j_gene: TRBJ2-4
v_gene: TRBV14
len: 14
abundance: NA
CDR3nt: TGTGCCAGTAGCCACACAGGGGCCATAAACATTCAGTACTTC
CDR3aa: CASSHTGAINIQYF

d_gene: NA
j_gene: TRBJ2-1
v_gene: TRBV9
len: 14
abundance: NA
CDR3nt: TGTGCCAGCAGCGTAGCGGGAGTGATGGATGAGCAGTTCTTC
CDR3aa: CASSVAGVMDEQFF

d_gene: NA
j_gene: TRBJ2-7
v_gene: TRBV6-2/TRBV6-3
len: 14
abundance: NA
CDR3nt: TGTGCCAGCAGGAACCAGTCTCCACCATACGAGCAATACTTC
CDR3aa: CASRNQSPPYEQYF

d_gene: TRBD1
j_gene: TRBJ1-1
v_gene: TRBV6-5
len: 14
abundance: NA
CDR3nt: TGTGCCAGCAGTTACGCCAGGGGGCGGGCTGAAGCTTTCTTT
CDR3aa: CASSYARGRAEAFF

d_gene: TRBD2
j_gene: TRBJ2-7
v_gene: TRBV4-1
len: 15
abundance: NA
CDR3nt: TGCGCCGGCAGCCACGAACTAGCGGGAGGGTACGGGCAGTACTTC
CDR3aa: CAGSHELAGGYGQYF

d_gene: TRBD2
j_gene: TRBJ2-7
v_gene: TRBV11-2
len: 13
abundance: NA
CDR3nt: TGTGCCAGCAGTTTCGGAGGGGCTAGCGGACAGTACTTC
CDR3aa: CASSFGGASGQYF

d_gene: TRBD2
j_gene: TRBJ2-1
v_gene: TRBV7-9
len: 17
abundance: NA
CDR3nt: TGTACCAACAGCTTACCTAGCGGACTAGCGGGAGTCTATGAGCAGTTCTTC
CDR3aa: CTNSLPSGLAGVYEQFF